This passage covers 9 T cell receptor beta chains from one sample sequenced in a study of Ad26.COV2.S vaccination and SARS-CoV-2 variants. Profiled with immunoSEQ multiplex PCR; TCRdb holds only in-frame clones, not every one. The profile shows around 250,000 clones, roughly 86% of them singletons. Treatment defined: some 20 received Ad26.COV2.S at low or high dose, single or two shots; 5 received placebo; per-sample allocation not given. Sampling was done on day 63 after the first vaccine or placebo injection. The material sequenced was peripheral blood, taken in a trial of Ad26.COV2.S vaccine versus placebo. The origin of the receptors is a person between 18 and 59 years old who received the Ad26.COV2.S COVID-19 vaccine or a placebo.

Remarks on this clone: Within the sample, other DNA sequences also encode this same CDR3. This chain connects TRBV3-1 (or the pseudogene TRBV3-2) to TRBJ2-1; D gene ambiguous. This CDR3 is 13 amino acids long. Germline CDR1 and CDR2: LGHDT and YNNKEL (reference sequence). The V end lost 1 base, the J end lost 4 bases, and 5 bases lay between the germline ends. The DNA of the CDR3 is TGTGCCAGCAGCCAAGGGCAGTACAATGAGCAGTTCTTC. It is translated as CASSQGQYNEQFF.

This chain joins TRBV4-1 and TRBJ2-3, with 8 bases that match TRBD1. This CDR3 has 15 amino acids. CDR1 and CDR2 from the germline V gene are MGHRA and YSYEKL. The junction had 6 bases not matched to a gene; V was cut back by 4 bases and J by 3 bases. For the CDR3, the DNA is TGCGCCAGCAGCCTAACCAGGGGGCAAACAGATACGCAGTATTTT. It specifies CASSLTRGQTDTQYF.

The chain is built from TRBV25-1 and TRBJ1-1; a weak D match, TRBD1 (6 bases). The V and J ends lost 4 bases and 4 bases respectively, with 13 bases between them. The CDR3 totals 14 residues. Germline V gene lookup returns CDR1 MGHDK and CDR2 SYGVNS. CDR3 nucleotides: TGTGCCAGCAGTGGGGGGACACCGACCACTGAAGCTTTCTTT. Translation: CASSGGTPTTEAFF.

This chain uses TRBV19 with TRBJ2-1, with 9 bases matching TRBD1. The J segment lost 5 bases and the V segment lost 2 bases, leaving 4 bases of the junction unmatched. The CDR3 is made up of 15 amino acids. Germline CDR1 LNHDA, CDR2 SQIVND (reference sequence). The CDR3 region has the DNA TGTGCCAGTAGTATACGGACAGGGGCTAACAATGAGCAGTTCTTC. It yields the protein CASSIRTGANNEQFF.

This sequence joins TRBV7-8 and TRBJ1-1, with a tentative D call TRBD1 (5 bases). V was shortened by 1 base and J by 4 bases, with 13 bases between the two germline ends. Germline CDR1 is SGHVS and CDR2 is FQNEAQ. This CDR3 comprises 15 residues. Here the CDR3 reads CASSLVGGRVTEAFF. DNA for the CDR3: TGTGCCAGCAGCTTAGTGGGGGGTCGGGTCACTGAAGCTTTCTTT.

CDR3 nucleotides: TGTGCCAGCAGGGATACAGGGGGCAACACTGAAGCTTTCTTT. Amino acids: CASRDTGGNTEAFF. The rearrangement links TRBV25-1 to TRBJ1-1, with 9 nucleotides matching TRBD1. Trimming cost V 6 bases and J 2 bases; bases outside gene matches: 4. In germline, CDR1 is MGHDK, CDR2 SYGVNS. This CDR3 region has 14 residues.

This clone has a handful of counts. The rearrangement joins TRBV7-8 to TRBJ2-7; no firm D call. Germline assignment: CDR1 SGHVS and CDR2 FQNEAQ. The length of the CDR3 is 13 residues. Trimming shortened V by 5 bases and J by 5 bases, and 13 bases separated the two germline ends. As DNA, the CDR3 is TGTGCCAGCAGCCCAGAACCGATGCACGAGCAGTACTTC. This translates into CASSPEPMHEQYF.

CDR3 nucleotide sequence: TGTGCCAGTAACGTGGAGTTTATCACTGAAGCTTTCTTT. Protein: CASNVEFITEAFF. V and J are TRBV2 and TRBJ1-1; no clear D. V gave up 9 bases and J gave up 4 bases, with 15 bases separating them. The CDR3 has 13 residues. Germline V gene lookup returns CDR1 SNHLY and CDR2 FYNNEI.

The chain uses TRBV6-1 and TRBJ2-7; perhaps TRBD2 as D (6 bases). This CDR3 is built from 15 residues. Trimming removed 1 base at V and 4 bases at J, with 14 bases between. Germline V gene data show CDR1 as MNHNS and CDR2 as SASEGT. CDR3 nucleotide sequence: TGTGCCAGCAGTGAAGGGGGGGATGCGAATTACGAGCAGTACTTC. Amino acid sequence: CASSEGGDANYEQYF.